Below, 4 T cell receptor beta chains from the same sample are listed, as sequenced in a study of CD8+ T cells in alopecia areata. In each case, RNA was isolated and then reverse transcribed into cDNA as the sequencing template. Libraries were prepared by immunoSEQ multiplex PCR; TCRdb keeps only in-frame clonotypes and omits some of them. The data contain 100,000 to 150,000 clones, more than 40% of them singletons. The sequencing here drew on CD8+ T cells sorted from blood, taken at week 0. These receptors came from a human donor with alopecia areata.

The table lists this clone with a few counts. V usage is TRBV29-1 and J usage is TRBJ1-2, with D hard to call. V lost 5 bases and J 5 bases, leaving 30 bases between the germline ends. The CDR3 contains 18 residues. From germline, CDR1 is SQVTM and CDR2 ANQGSEA. DNA for the CDR3: TGCAGCGTTTACGGACCGGACCCGATAGCTAGCCCGAAATATGGCTACACCTTC. Residues: CSVYGPDPIASPKYGYTF.

The V and J genes are TRBV7-3 and TRBJ2-5, with D possibly TRBD2 on 6 matching bases. This CDR3 contains 17 residues. The germline V gene has CDR1 SGHTA and CDR2 FQGTGA. V was trimmed by 2 bases and J by 4 bases, leaving 20 bases between them. The CDR3 sequence is CASSLARGRDAGETQYF. Written as DNA, the CDR3 is TGTGCCAGCAGCTTAGCGCGGGGCAGGGATGCAGGAGAGACCCAGTACTTC.

J is TRBJ2-1 and V is TRBV29-1; 11 positions match TRBD2. V dropped 6 bases and J dropped 5; count of bases not matched to a gene: 6. Germline CDR1 SQVTM, CDR2 ANQGSEA. The CDR3 is 14 residues long. CDR3 protein: CSVVTSGGHNEQFF. The CDR3 bases are TGCAGCGTGGTAACTAGCGGGGGCCACAATGAGCAGTTCTTC.

This clone occurred a few times. V usage is TRBV4-3 and J usage is TRBJ2-1, with 13 bases that match TRBD2. V was clipped by 5 bases and J by 7 bases; unmatched bases: 8. The CDR3 runs 16 residues. Germline V lookup: CDR1 LGHNA, CDR2 YSLEER. CDR3 sequence (DNA): TGCGCCAGCAGCTGGAGACTAGCGGGGGGTAAAAATGAGCAGTTCTTC. This gives the protein CASSWRLAGGKNEQFF.